What follows are 12 T cell receptor beta chains derived from one specimen sequenced in a study of T cell responses to AZD1222 COVID-19 vaccine. Assay: immunoSEQ multiplex PCR; the TCRdb copy retains only in-frame clones and omits some. Counted here are roughly 190,000 clones, about 92% occurring once; the ten biggest clones make up roughly 1.3%. The sequencing used peripheral blood, collected on day 0 of AZD1222 vaccination. These receptors were obtained from an adult in good health.

The chain employs TRBV19 and TRBJ1-5; 9 nucleotides match TRBD1. Trimming at V came to 9 bases and at J to 1 base, leaving 4 bases not matched to a gene. The CDR3 spans 14 residues. Germline assignment: CDR1 LNHDA and CDR2 SQIVND (reference sequence). The CDR3 reads CASRDRGSNQPQHF. As DNA, the CDR3 is TGTGCCAGCCGAGACAGGGGGAGCAATCAGCCCCAGCATTTT.

This chain connects TRBV5-1 to TRBJ1-4; D gene uncertain. Trimming removed 0 bases at V and 4 bases at J, with 7 bases between. CDR3 length equals 14 residues. Germline V gene sequence: CDR1 SGHRS, CDR2 YFSETQ. The CDR3 protein is CASSLEPYNEKLFF. CDR3 sequence (DNA): TGCGCCAGCAGCTTGGAACCTTATAATGAAAAACTGTTTTTT.

The chain is built from TRBV27 and TRBJ1-5, with D possibly matching TRBD1 (6 bases). The V gene's germline CDR1 is MNHEY and CDR2 SMNVEV (reference sequence). There are 16 residues in the CDR3. The germline V and J ends were trimmed by 1 base and 1 base, with 11 bases remaining between them. CDR3 nucleotide sequence: TGTGCCAGCAGTTTATTTGGCAGGGGAAGCAATCAGCCCCAGCATTTT. Translated: CASSLFGRGSNQPQHF.

This rearrangement joins TRBV20-1 to TRBJ1-1; D is unclear. The V gene's germline CDR1 is DFQATT and CDR2 SNEGSKA (reference sequence). V was cut by 6 bases and J by 5 bases, with 10 bases left in between. The CDR3 is made up of 11 amino acids. CDR3 sequence (DNA): TGCAGTGCCAGACGAACGACTGAAGCTTTCTTT. Its protein is CSARRTTEAFF.

The V and J genes are TRBV11-3 and TRBJ2-1, with 13 bases aligning to TRBD2. Trimming cost V 5 bases and J 3 bases; bases outside gene matches: 7. Per germline, CDR1 SGHNT and CDR2 YENEEA. The CDR3 has 17 residues. Here the CDR3 reads CASSPPGLAGSYNEQFF. The CDR3 nucleotides read TGTGCCAGCAGCCCTCCGGGACTAGCGGGGAGCTACAATGAGCAGTTCTTC.

V usage is TRBV19 and J usage is TRBJ1-6; D gene uncertain. Trimming cost V 3 bases and J 6 bases, with 12 bases left between them. Germline values: CDR1 LNHDA, CDR2 SQIVND (reference sequence). The CDR3 sequence is 15 residues long. DNA of the CDR3: TGTGCCAGTAGTATGACCGGGGTCGGTAATTCACCCCTCCACTTT. This encodes CASSMTGVGNSPLHF.

The chain employs TRBV6-1 and TRBJ2-7, with D perhaps being TRBD1 or TRBD2 (5 bases each). The length of the CDR3 is 12 residues. V lost 4 bases, J lost 4 bases, and 8 bases lay in between. Germline V CDR1 and CDR2: MNHNS, SASEGT. CDR3 loop: CASSGGRYEQYF. The DNA for the CDR3 is TGTGCCAGCAGTGGGGGACGGTACGAGCAGTACTTC.

This rearrangement joins TRBV12-3 or TRBV12-4 to TRBJ1-2; D gene ambiguous. V gave up 6 bases and J gave up 0 bases, with 8 bases separating them. The CDR3 totals 13 residues. CDR3 sequence reads: CASRSTANYGYTF. The DNA of the CDR3 is TGTGCCAGCAGGTCTACCGCTAACTATGGCTACACCTTC.

The chain couples TRBV5-1 to TRBJ2-5; D possibly corresponds to TRBD1 (6 bases). CDR1 SGHRS and CDR2 YFSETQ come from the germline V gene. V lost 5 bases and J 1 base, leaving 12 bases between the germline ends. CDR3 length: 14 amino acids. This CDR3 is CASRRGWAQETQYF. Written as DNA, the CDR3 is TGCGCCAGCAGGAGGGGGTGGGCCCAAGAGACCCAGTACTTC.

CDR3 protein: CASSRAGGAGNTIYF. In DNA form, the CDR3 reads TGTGCCAGCTCCCGGGCGGGGGGAGCAGGAAACACCATATATTTT. The rearrangement joins TRBV6-5 to TRBJ1-3; D is possibly TRBD1 (5 bases). CDR3 length equals 15 residues. The germline V gene encodes CDR1 MNHEY and CDR2 SVGAGI. Trimming removed 8 bases at V and 4 bases at J, with 18 bases between.

V is TRBV6-5 and J is TRBJ1-3, with D possibly being TRBD1 (5 bases). The length of the CDR3 is 14 residues. V lost 2 bases, J lost 4 bases, and 9 bases lay in between. Per the germline V gene, CDR1 is MNHEY and CDR2 is SVGAGI. CDR3 nucleotides: TGTGCCAGCAGTTACGGGGCTTGGGGAAACACCATATATTTT. Protein sequence: CASSYGAWGNTIYF.

This sequence joins TRBV12-5 and TRBJ2-5, with 8 nucleotides matching TRBD1. The CDR3 is 15 residues long. CDR1 and CDR2 from the germline V gene are LGHNT and FRNRAP. The trim removed 3 bases at V and 4 bases at J, leaving 7 bases unmatched. As DNA, the CDR3 is TGTGCTAGTGGTTTTCTCTGGGGACAGGTAGAGACCCAGTACTTC. It translates to CASGFLWGQVETQYF.